Included here is one T cell receptor beta chain sequence, with context. These data come from a study of control samples from healthy donors and cancer patients. The CDR3 loop spans 14 amino acids. Trimming removed 1 base from V and 5 bases from J; junction bases left unmatched: 0. Germline V gene lookup returns CDR1 SGDLS and CDR2 YYNGEE. Produced via immunoSEQ multiplex PCR; TCRdb's table is partial and in-frame only. The table has 200,000 to 250,000 clones, 85% to 95% seen once. The receptor was derived from a man in his fifties or sixties in good health. The sample consisted of blood. The chain combines TRBV9 with TRBJ2-1, with 10 bases matching TRBD2. DNA for the CDR3: TGTGCCAGCAGCGTAACTAGCGGGGACAATGAGCAGTTCTTC. It codes for CASSVTSGDNEQFF.